The present entry profiles one T cell receptor (beta chain) with its context. Its antigen is not identified. This sample is drawn from a study of cytomegalovirus exposure and HLA in healthy donors. Use of 60 Vbeta and 13 Jbeta primers characterized the PCR. The repertoire was sequenced with immunoSEQ multiplex PCR; TCRdb's copy has only in-frame clones and lacks some. This table holds tens of thousands of clones, around 82% found once. Study findings and constraints: A later analysis appeared to link common viral pathogens to several of the most significant clusters. Association of some 18,000 TCR beta sequences with HLA alleles was found at 0.05 false discovery rate in a later analysis.

The CDR3 is 14 amino acids. CDR1 is SGHDT and CDR2 is YYEEEE in the germline V gene. V was pared by 4 bases and J by 1 base, with 4 bases of the junction left unmatched. The gene calls are TRBV5-6 and TRBJ2-5; 7 nucleotides match TRBD1. This sequence originates from a woman between 18 and 30 years old in good health and CMV-seronegative. Sequencing was carried out using PBMCs. The CDR3 loop is CASSKGQIQETQYF. The CDR3 DNA follows: TGTGCCAGCAGCAAGGGACAGATCCAAGAGACCCAGTACTTC.